These 18 T cell receptor beta chains were all obtained from the same sample, sequenced in a study of T cell changes during pregnancy in multiple sclerosis. TCRdb's copy holds only in-frame clones and misses some; the assay was immunoSEQ multiplex PCR. This table holds 54,000 or so clones, about 94% found once. The specimen comprised CD4+ T cells from peripheral blood mononuclear cells, sampled before pregnancy. These receptors were obtained from a female donor with multiple sclerosis, enrolled in a pregnancy study.

The CDR3 region has the DNA TGTGCCATATCTTCAGGGTTGGGGTACGAGCAGTACTTC. This sequence encodes CAISSGLGYEQYF. The J gene is TRBJ2-7, the V gene TRBV2; possibly TRBD1 for D (5 bases). The CDR3 length is 13 residues. CDR1 is SNHLY, CDR2 FYNNEI, per germline. V was shortened by 10 bases and J by 4 bases, with 17 bases between the two germline ends.

V and J are TRBV7-8 and TRBJ2-5; tentatively, D is TRBD2 (6 bases). The CDR3 extends over 16 amino acids. V lost 3 bases and J 5 bases, leaving 19 bases between the germline ends. The germline V gene encodes CDR1 SGHVS and CDR2 FQNEAQ. CDR3 DNA sequence: TGTGCCAGCAGCTTTCCCCTGCTGGAGGGTGGGGAGACCCAGTACTTC. Its protein product is CASSFPLLEGGETQYF. Together with reference TRBV7-8 and TRBJ2-5, the CDR3 gives the full variable domain: GAGVSQSPRYKVAKRGQDVALRCDPISGHVSLFWYQQALGQGPEFLTYFQNEAQLDKSGLPSDRFFAERPEGSVSTLKIQRTQQEDSAVYLCASSFPLLEGGETQYFGPGTRLLVL.

The rearrangement links TRBV2 to TRBJ1-5; D may be TRBD1 (6 bases). Germline values: CDR1 SNHLY, CDR2 FYNNEI. Trimming removed 8 bases from V and 3 bases from J, with 14 bases in between. The CDR3 sequence is 14 residues long. The CDR3 spells CASGFRGTNQPQHF. The CDR3, as DNA: TGTGCCAGCGGGTTCAGGGGTACCAATCAGCCCCAGCATTTT.

The chain couples TRBV19 to TRBJ2-1; TRBD2 matches 13 bases. The J segment lost 6 bases and the V segment lost 5 bases, leaving 4 bases of the junction unmatched. Looked up from germline, CDR1 is LNHDA and CDR2 is SQIVND (reference sequence). CDR3 length: 15 amino acids. The CDR3, as DNA: TGTGCCAGTAGTCCAGGGACTAGCGGGGCCAATGAGCAGTTCTTC. It codes for CASSPGTSGANEQFF.

Comment on this clone: The junction shows a germline mismatch at one end, possibly a read error. V is TRBV28 and J is TRBJ2-2; 12 positions agree with TRBD2. This CDR3 spans 16 amino acids. Per germline, CDR1 MDHEN and CDR2 SYDVKM. In DNA, the CDR3 is TGTGCCAGCCGTTTTCGGACTAGCGGGATCGGCGGGGAGCTGTTTTTT. It yields the protein CASRFRTSGIGGELFF.

V and J are TRBV4-1 and TRBJ2-5, with 11 nucleotides matching TRBD1. This CDR3 is 16 amino acids long. V gave up 1 base and J gave up 5 bases; unmatched junction bases: 6. Germline loops: CDR1 MGHRA, CDR2 YSYEKL. CDR3: CASSQAGTGGGETQYF. The CDR3 DNA reads TGCGCCAGCAGCCAAGCCGGGACAGGGGGTGGTGAGACCCAGTACTTC.

V usage is TRBV28 and J usage is TRBJ2-7; TRBD1 might be the D (7 bases). Germline V gene sequence: CDR1 MDHEN, CDR2 SYDVKM. V lost 5 bases, J lost 2 bases, and 16 bases lay in between. This CDR3 is built from 15 residues. CDR3 sequence: CASSASGGWAYEQYF. The CDR3 bases are TGTGCCAGCAGTGCATCAGGGGGGTGGGCCTACGAGCAGTACTTC.

The V call is TRBV19, the J call TRBJ2-2; unclear D gene. V was cut by 2 bases and J by 2 bases, with 6 bases left in between. The CDR3 is 14 residues long. CDR1 LNHDA and CDR2 SQIVND come from the germline V gene (reference sequence). The CDR3 DNA reads as TGTGCCAGTAGTATAAACAGAAACACCGGGGAGCTGTTTTTT. This codes for CASSINRNTGELFF.

V usage is TRBV2 and J usage is TRBJ1-2, with a possible D match to TRBD1 (5 bases). The V gene's germline CDR1 is SNHLY and CDR2 FYNNEI. The CDR3 spans 16 residues. The germline V and J ends were trimmed by 1 base and 0 bases, with 12 bases remaining between them. DNA for the CDR3: TGTGCCAGCAGTGAAGGCCCTAGGACAACTAACTATGGCTACACCTTC. Translation: CASSEGPRTTNYGYTF.

The gene calls are TRBV14 and TRBJ2-3, with TRBD2 as a possible D gene (6 bases). Germline CDR1 SGHDN, CDR2 FVKESK. CDR3 size: 14 residues. The V end was cut by 4 bases, the J end by 5 bases, with 13 bases between. In nucleotides, the CDR3 is TGTGCCAGCAGCCTTGCGGGGCGGGGAGATACGCAGTATTTT. It yields the protein CASSLAGRGDTQYF.

This clone has a single count. V gene TRBV5-6 combines with J gene TRBJ1-6; TRBD1 aligns across 8 bases. Trimming at V came to 3 bases and at J to 8 bases, leaving 13 bases not matched to a gene. The CDR3 loop spans 17 amino acids. Per germline, CDR1 SGHDT and CDR2 YYEEEE. CDR3: CASSYQGALSWDSPLHF. CDR3 DNA: TGTGCCAGCAGCTATCAGGGGGCCCTCTCTTGGGATTCACCCCTCCACTTT.

The chain links TRBV28 to TRBJ2-7; TRBD1 aligns across 10 bases. Germline-derived CDR1 and CDR2 are MDHEN and SYDVKM. J gave up 2 bases and V 6 bases, and 7 bases lay outside the gene matches. The CDR3 loop spans 15 amino acids. The CDR3: CASSTPGTGAYEQYF. The CDR3 DNA reads as TGTGCCAGCAGCACGCCAGGGACAGGGGCCTACGAGCAGTACTTC.

The chain combines TRBV5-1 with TRBJ1-5; TRBD1 matches 10 bases. The V and J ends lost 4 bases and 4 bases, in that order; junction bases with no gene match: 5. CDR1 is SGHRS and CDR2 is YFSETQ in the germline V gene. The CDR3 is made up of 15 amino acids. CDR3 loop: CASSPTGGGNQPQHF. CDR3 bases: TGCGCCAGCAGCCCGACAGGGGGCGGGAATCAGCCCCAGCATTTT. The full variable domain, completed using reference TRBV5-1 and TRBJ1-5, is KAGVTQTPRYLIKTRGQQVTLSCSPISGHRSVSWYQQTPGQGLQFLFEYFSETQRNKGNFPGRFSGRQFSNSRSEMNVSTLELGDSALYLCASSPTGGGNQPQHFGDGTRLSIL.

V and J are TRBV9 and TRBJ1-1; tentatively, D is TRBD1 (5 bases). V was shortened by 0 bases and J by 5 bases, with 14 bases between the two germline ends. The CDR3 contains 15 residues. The germline gives CDR1 SGDLS, CDR2 YYNGEE. The CDR3, as DNA: TGTGCCAGCAGCGTAGATGGCCAGCGGGGGACTGAAGCTTTCTTT. Translation: CASSVDGQRGTEAFF.

This chain connects TRBV4-1 to TRBJ2-7; D is perhaps TRBD1 (6 bases). Deletions cut 3 bases from V and 1 base from J, with 13 bases between. The germline V gene encodes CDR1 MGHRA and CDR2 YSYEKL. The CDR3 is 15 residues long. CDR3 coding DNA: TGCGCCAGCAGCCACCCCGTTAGGGGGTCCTACGAGCAGTACTTC. Amino acids: CASSHPVRGSYEQYF.

The V call is TRBV6-5, the J call TRBJ2-7; 7 bases match TRBD2. V lost 6 bases, J lost 0 bases, and 2 bases stayed unmatched. CDR3 length: 13 amino acids. Germline-derived CDR1 and CDR2 are MNHEY and SVGAGI. The chain's CDR3 is CASSGLGSYEQYF. In nucleotides, the CDR3 is TGTGCCAGCAGCGGACTAGGCTCCTACGAGCAGTACTTC.

The chain carries TRBV5-6 and TRBJ2-7; 8 positions agree with TRBD1. V lost 4 bases, J lost 2 bases, and 11 bases stayed unmatched. From germline, CDR1 is SGHDT and CDR2 YYEEEE. The CDR3 extends over 16 amino acids. CDR3 DNA: TGTGCCAGCAGCCCCCTCGGACAGGGAGGCACCTACGAGCAGTACTTC. Translation: CASSPLGQGGTYEQYF.

The chain combines TRBV9 with TRBJ2-7; TRBD2 aligns across 10 bases. The CDR3 contains 16 residues. Germline CDR1 and CDR2: SGDLS and YYNGEE. The J segment lost 6 bases and the V segment lost 4 bases, leaving 13 bases of the junction unmatched. CDR3: CASSPLRLAGVSEQYF. The CDR3, as DNA: TGTGCCAGCAGCCCCCTAAGGCTAGCGGGAGTAAGCGAGCAGTACTTC.